This T cell receptor (beta chain) was obtained from a study of control samples from healthy donors and cancer patients. Clones were read by immunoSEQ multiplex PCR, and TCRdb kept only the in-frame ones, dropping some. The sample yields about 130,000 clones, around nine tenths seen once. This CDR3 spans 15 amino acids. Germline values: CDR1 MNHEY, CDR2 SVGAGI. Germline trimming cut 6 bases from V and 1 base from J; bases unmatched to any gene: 6. Sequencing was done on a sample of blood. The chain links TRBV6-5 to TRBJ2-3; TRBD1 agrees at 8 bases. The clonotype originates from a man between 45 and 60 years old in good health. The CDR3 reads CASRNRGIGTDTQYF. For the CDR3, the DNA is TGTGCCAGCAGAAACAGGGGGATAGGCACAGATACGCAGTATTTT.